Here is one T cell receptor (beta chain) with its context. Profiling relied on immunoSEQ multiplex PCR, and the TCRdb table lists in-frame clones only, not all of them. The sample yields approximately 73,000 clones, roughly 91% seen once. These data are taken from a study of technical replicates of blood from a handful of donors. Between the trimmed V and J ends, which lost 6 bases and 9 bases, there was a span of 12 bases. The germline V gene encodes CDR1 MNHEY and CDR2 SVGAGI. The CDR3 contains 13 residues. The TCR was taken from a human donor in good health. The J gene is TRBJ1-6, the V gene TRBV6-5, with D possibly being TRBD1 (6 bases). Sequencing was performed on T cells isolated from PBMCs. As DNA, the CDR3 is TGTGCCAGCAGCCGGACAGCCACTTCACCCCTCCACTTT. Its protein product is CASSRTATSPLHF.